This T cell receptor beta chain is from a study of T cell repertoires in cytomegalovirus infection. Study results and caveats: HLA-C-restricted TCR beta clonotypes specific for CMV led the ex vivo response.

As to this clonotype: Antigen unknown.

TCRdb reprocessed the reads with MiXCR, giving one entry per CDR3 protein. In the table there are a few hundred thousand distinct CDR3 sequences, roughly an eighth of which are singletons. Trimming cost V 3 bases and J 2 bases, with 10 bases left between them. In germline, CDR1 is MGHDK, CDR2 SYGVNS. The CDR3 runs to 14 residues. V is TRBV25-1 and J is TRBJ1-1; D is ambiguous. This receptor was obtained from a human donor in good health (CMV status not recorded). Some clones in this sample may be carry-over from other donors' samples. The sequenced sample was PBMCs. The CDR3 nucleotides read TGTGCCAGCAGTGACGCACAACTCAACACTGAAGCTTTCTTT. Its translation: CASSDAQLNTEAFF.